A selection of T cell receptor beta chains follows, all from one sample in a study of Ad26.COV2.S vaccination and SARS-CoV-2 variants. Using immunoSEQ multiplex PCR, the repertoire was profiled, and TCRdb retains in-frame clones only, with some absent. There are 300,000 to 450,000 clones in the sample; around 84% occur only once, and 2.5% to 3.5% lies in the top ten. The sequenced sample was peripheral blood, obtained in a trial of Ad26.COV2.S vaccine versus placebo. These receptors were taken from a person aged 18 to 65 who received the Ad26.COV2.S COVID-19 vaccine or a placebo. Each CDR3 is given with its conserved first and last residue. The order of the fields is CDR3 DNA, CDR3 protein, V gene, J gene, clone size, D gene. The D gene is left open where the match is weak. Not every row has a clone size; where given, it reads once, few, many or a size class.

TGTGCCAGCAGCTTCGACAGGGGGAGGTATGGCTACACCTTC	CASSFDRGRYGYTF	TRBV7-2	TRBJ1-2	-	TRBD1
TGTGCCAGCAGCTTAGATCGGAACACTGAAGCTTTCTTT	CASSLDRNTEAFF	TRBV7-9	TRBJ1-1	-	-
TGTGCCAGCAATCCTGCTGGGGGCAGGGGCTACACCTTC	CASNPAGGRGYTF	TRBV7-9	TRBJ1-2	-	-
TGTGCCAGCAGTTCCGGAGGGTCGATGAACACTGAAGCTTTCTTT	CASSSGGSMNTEAFF	TRBV6-2/TRBV6-3	TRBJ1-1	-	-
TGTGCCAGCAGCTTAGTAGAGAACTACTATGGCTACACCTTC	CASSLVENYYGYTF	TRBV7-9	TRBJ1-2	-	-
TGTGCCAGCAGCCCCTCGGGGGGTAGGGTCACTGAAGCTTTCTTT	CASSPSGGRVTEAFF	TRBV5-4	TRBJ1-1	-	-
TGTGCCAGTGCGAGGGGATTTAATGAAAAACTGTTTTTT	CASARGFNEKLFF	TRBV7-9	TRBJ1-4	-	-
TGTGCCAGCAGCCTTTCCAGGGCTAGCGGTAGCACAGATACGCAGTATTTT	CASSLSRASGSTDTQYF	TRBV9	TRBJ2-3	-	TRBD2
TGTGCCAGGGTAGCGGAGGGAGAGGAGACCCAGTACTTC	CARVAEGEETQYF	TRBV27	TRBJ2-5	-	-
TGCGCCAGCAGCCAAGACGGGACAGGGATGACCGGGGAGCTGTTTTTT	CASSQDGTGMTGELFF	TRBV4-3	TRBJ2-2	few	TRBD1
TGTGCCAGCAGACAGGTTCCCCGAGATTCCTACAATGAGCAGTTCTTC	CASRQVPRDSYNEQFF	TRBV6-4	TRBJ2-1	-	-
TGTGCCTGGACCTGGCCTAGCCACCCCTTCGGGCAGTATTTT	CAWTWPSHPFGQYF	TRBV30	TRBJ2-3	-	-
TGCAGTGCTAGTTTCAGAGCCCCCATGTTTGCTCGGTGGGATACGCAGTATTTT	CSASFRAPMFARWDTQYF	TRBV20-1	TRBJ2-3	-	-
TGTGCCATCAGTCCGAGCCTAGGACAGAGTCTAGAGGAGCAGTACTTC	CAISPSLGQSLEEQYF	TRBV10-3	TRBJ2-7	-	-
TGTGCCAGCAGCCCTCCCGGGCCTGGAGCAGATACGCAGTATTTT	CASSPPGPGADTQYF	TRBV7-9	TRBJ2-3	-	-
TGTGCCAGCAGCCCGGACAGGGTTGAGACCCAGTACTTC	CASSPDRVETQYF	TRBV5-6	TRBJ2-5	-	TRBD1
TGCGCCAGCAGCTCCTCAGGAGATCCGGACTATGGCTACACCTTC	CASSSSGDPDYGYTF	TRBV5-1	TRBJ1-2	-	-
TGTGCCAGCAGCTCCTCAAACGGGCGGAACACTGAAGCTTTCTTT	CASSSSNGRNTEAFF	TRBV11-3	TRBJ1-1	-	-
TGTGCCACCAGTGATTCGGCGAGCAGGGTAGGGGCCACAGATACGCAGTATTTT	CATSDSASRVGATDTQYF	TRBV24-1	TRBJ2-3	-	-
TGTGCCAGCAGCTTACTGGTCTATCTCCCACAGGGAATGGATGGCTACACCTTC	CASSLLVYLPQGMDGYTF	TRBV7-2	TRBJ1-2	-	-
TGTGCCAGCAGGGAGGCGGGGACAGGTCTTTACGAGCAGTACTTC	CASREAGTGLYEQYF	TRBV11-2	TRBJ2-7	-	TRBD1
TGTGCCAGCAGCCAACGACGGGGCTCTGGAAACACCATATATTTT	CASSQRRGSGNTIYF	TRBV3-1/TRBV3-2	TRBJ1-3	-	-
TGTGCCAGCAGAAGACAGGAAGCTTTTAATTCACCCCTCCACTTT	CASRRQEAFNSPLHF	TRBV6-1	TRBJ1-6	-	-
TGCAGCGCGGAGGGGTACAAGAACACTGAAGCTTTCTTT	CSAEGYKNTEAFF	TRBV29-1	TRBJ1-1	-	-
TGTGCCAGCAATCGGGACAGGGTGCGCCCTGAAGCTTTCTTT	CASNRDRVRPEAFF	TRBV6-6	TRBJ1-1	-	TRBD1
TGTGCCTGCACACACTCCTACGAGCAGTACTTC	CACTHSYEQYF	TRBV30	TRBJ2-7	-	-
TGTGCCAGCAGCTTAAGGGGCCGGCGGGAGGCCACCGGGGAGCTGTTTTTT	CASSLRGRREATGELFF	TRBV11-3	TRBJ2-2	once	TRBD2
TGTGCCAGCAGCCAAGGACAGGGGGCTGGAAACACCATATATTTT	CASSQGQGAGNTIYF	TRBV14	TRBJ1-3	few	TRBD1
TGTGCCAGCAGCCGGGACCCCCCGCCCGAGCAGTACTTC	CASSRDPPPEQYF	TRBV6-2/TRBV6-3	TRBJ2-7	-	-
TGCGCCAGCAGCCCCGTCTCGGCGGGGCTTTACGAGCAGTACTTC	CASSPVSAGLYEQYF	TRBV4-1	TRBJ2-7	-	-
TGTGCCAGCAGCCTTAGGACAGGGGACGAGCAGTACTTC	CASSLRTGDEQYF	TRBV7-2	TRBJ2-7	-	TRBD1